This TCR beta chain appears in the sequencing data of a study of blood T cell repertoires in COVID-19. For the study at large: In each case, the material was cDNA or gDNA derived from T cells, B-cell-depleted T cells, or PBMCs.

In the study's own analysis: The assay estimated nucleated cells by amplifying reference gene primers. Assay: immunoSEQ multiplex PCR; the TCRdb copy retains only in-frame clones and omits some. V, J and clone size are taken as reported in that table, and D and trimming were inferred from the DNA itself. In the table there are around 150,000 clones, 65% to 90% of which are singletons. The V gene lost 3 bases and the J gene lost 7 bases, with 9 bases spanning the gap. Germline V gene lookup returns CDR1 KGHSH and CDR2 LQKENI. This CDR3 is 12 amino acids long. Sequencing was performed on peripheral blood. The chain has TRBV18 and TRBJ1-2; D possibly corresponds to TRBD1 (6 bases). The TCR comes from a woman aged 60-70 years with active or convalescent COVID-19. Here the CDR3 DNA reads TGTGCCAGCTCACCGGGGGCGGGTGGCTACACCTTC. The encoded protein is CASSPGAGGYTF.